This TCR beta chain comes out of a study of blood T cell repertoires in COVID-19. This clone was seen just once. In Cohort 3, a recovered donor had either two negative PCRs, clearance, or symptom resolution. Data came from immunoSEQ multiplex PCR; TCRdb stores just in-frame clones and leaves some out. The repertoire holds fewer than 350,000 clones, with 70% to 90% as singletons. Germline V gene sequence: CDR1 SGHVS, CDR2 FNYEAQ. This CDR3 contains 16 residues. Trimming left V 2 bases short and J 9 bases short, with 17 bases between. The source material was PBMCs or T cells enriched from blood (not recorded which). The rearrangement joins TRBV7-6 to TRBJ1-6, with D unresolved. The TCR comes from a man aged 30 to 39 who had recovered from COVID-19. CDR3 in DNA: TGTGCCAGCAGCTTATTGGCGGAGGGCGCAAGTTCACCCCTCCACTTT. Residues: CASSLLAEGASSPLHF.